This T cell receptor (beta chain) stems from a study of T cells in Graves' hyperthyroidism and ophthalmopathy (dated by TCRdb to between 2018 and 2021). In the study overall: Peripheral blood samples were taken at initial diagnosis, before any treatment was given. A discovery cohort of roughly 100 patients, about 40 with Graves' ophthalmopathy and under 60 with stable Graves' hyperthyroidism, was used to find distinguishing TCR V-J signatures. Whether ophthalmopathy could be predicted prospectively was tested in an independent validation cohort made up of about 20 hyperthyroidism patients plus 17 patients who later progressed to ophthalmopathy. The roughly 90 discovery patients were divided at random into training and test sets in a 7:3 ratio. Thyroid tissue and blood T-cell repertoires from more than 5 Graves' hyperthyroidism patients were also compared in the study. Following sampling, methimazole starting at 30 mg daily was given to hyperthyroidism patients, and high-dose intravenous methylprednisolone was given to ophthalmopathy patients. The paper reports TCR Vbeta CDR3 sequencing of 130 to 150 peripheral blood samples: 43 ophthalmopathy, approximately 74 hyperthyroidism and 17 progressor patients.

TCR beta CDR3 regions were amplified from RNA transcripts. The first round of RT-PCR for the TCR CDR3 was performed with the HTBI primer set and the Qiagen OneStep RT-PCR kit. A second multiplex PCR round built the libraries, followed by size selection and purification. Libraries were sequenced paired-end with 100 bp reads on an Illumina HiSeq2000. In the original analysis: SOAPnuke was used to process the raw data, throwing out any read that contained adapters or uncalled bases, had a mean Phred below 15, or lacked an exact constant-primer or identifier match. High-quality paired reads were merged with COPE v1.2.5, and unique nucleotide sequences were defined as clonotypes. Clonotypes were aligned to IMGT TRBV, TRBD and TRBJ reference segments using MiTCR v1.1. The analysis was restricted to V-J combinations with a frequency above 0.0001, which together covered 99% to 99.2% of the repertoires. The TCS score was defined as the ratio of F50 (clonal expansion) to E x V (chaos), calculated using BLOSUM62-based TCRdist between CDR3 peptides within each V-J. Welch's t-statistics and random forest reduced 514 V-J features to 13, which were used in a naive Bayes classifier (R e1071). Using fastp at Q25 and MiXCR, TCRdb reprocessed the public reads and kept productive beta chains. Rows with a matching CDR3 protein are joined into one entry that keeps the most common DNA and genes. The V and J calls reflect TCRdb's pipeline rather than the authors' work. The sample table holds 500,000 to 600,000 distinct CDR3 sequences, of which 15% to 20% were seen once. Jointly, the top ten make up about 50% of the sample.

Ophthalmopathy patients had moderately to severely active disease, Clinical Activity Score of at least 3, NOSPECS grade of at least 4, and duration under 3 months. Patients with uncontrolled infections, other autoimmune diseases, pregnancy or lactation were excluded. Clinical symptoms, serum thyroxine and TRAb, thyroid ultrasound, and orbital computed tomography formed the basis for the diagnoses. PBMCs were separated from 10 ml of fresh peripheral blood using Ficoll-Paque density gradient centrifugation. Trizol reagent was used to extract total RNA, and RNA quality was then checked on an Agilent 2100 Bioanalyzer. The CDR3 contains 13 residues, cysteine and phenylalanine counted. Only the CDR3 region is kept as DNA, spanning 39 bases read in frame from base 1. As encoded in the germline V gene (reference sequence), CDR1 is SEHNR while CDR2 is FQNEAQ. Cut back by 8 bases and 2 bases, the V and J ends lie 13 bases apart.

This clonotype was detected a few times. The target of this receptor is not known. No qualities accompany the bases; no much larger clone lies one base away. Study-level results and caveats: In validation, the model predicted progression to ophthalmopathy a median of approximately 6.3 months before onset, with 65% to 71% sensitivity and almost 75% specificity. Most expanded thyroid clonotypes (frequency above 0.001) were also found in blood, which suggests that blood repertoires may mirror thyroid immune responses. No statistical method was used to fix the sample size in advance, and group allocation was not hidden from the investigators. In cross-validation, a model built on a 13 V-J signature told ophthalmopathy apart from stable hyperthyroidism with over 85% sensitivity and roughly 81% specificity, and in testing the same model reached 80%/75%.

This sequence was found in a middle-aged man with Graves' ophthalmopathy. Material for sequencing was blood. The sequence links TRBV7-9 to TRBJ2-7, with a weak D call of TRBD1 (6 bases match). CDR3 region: CASHREYPYEQYF. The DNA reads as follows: TGTGCCAGCCACAGGGAATACCCCTACGAGCAGTACTTC. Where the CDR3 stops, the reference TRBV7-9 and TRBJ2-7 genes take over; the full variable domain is DTGVSQNPRHKITKRGQNVTFRCDPISEHNRLYWYRQTLGQGPEFLTYFQNEAQLEKSRLLSDRFSAERPKGSFSTLEIQRTEQGDSAMYLCASHREYPYEQYFGPGTRLTVT.